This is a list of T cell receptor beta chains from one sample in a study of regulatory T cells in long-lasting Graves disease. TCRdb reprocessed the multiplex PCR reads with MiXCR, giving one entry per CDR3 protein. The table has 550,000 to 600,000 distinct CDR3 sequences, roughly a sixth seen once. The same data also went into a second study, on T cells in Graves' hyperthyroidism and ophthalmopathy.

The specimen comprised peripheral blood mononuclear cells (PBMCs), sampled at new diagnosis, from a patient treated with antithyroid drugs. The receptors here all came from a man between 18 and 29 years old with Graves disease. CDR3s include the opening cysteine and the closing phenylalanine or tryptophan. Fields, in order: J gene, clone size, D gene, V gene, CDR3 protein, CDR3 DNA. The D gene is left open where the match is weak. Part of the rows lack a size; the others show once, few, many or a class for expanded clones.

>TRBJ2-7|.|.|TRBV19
CASSMGRATQYF
TGTGCCAGTAGTATGGGCAGGGCGACGCAGTACTTC
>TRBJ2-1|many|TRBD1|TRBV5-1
CASSLSDREINEQFF
TGCGCCAGCAGCTTGTCGGACAGGGAAATCAATGAGCAGTTCTTC
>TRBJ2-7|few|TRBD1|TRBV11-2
CASSLGTGTAYEQYF
TGTGCCAGCAGCTTAGGGACCGGGACAGCGTACGAGCAGTACTTC
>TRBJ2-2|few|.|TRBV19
CASSIWPGELFF
TGTGCCAGTAGTATATGGCCCGGGGAGCTGTTTTTT
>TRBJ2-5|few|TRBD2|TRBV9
CASSPSGRSETQYF
TGTGCCAGCAGTCCTAGCGGGAGGTCGGAGACCCAGTACTTC
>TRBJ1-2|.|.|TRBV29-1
CSVQRGRGNYGYTF
TGCAGCGTCCAAAGGGGTAGAGGGAACTATGGCTACACCTTC
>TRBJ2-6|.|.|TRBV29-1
CSVDGSGANVLTF
TGCAGCGTTGACGGCTCTGGGGCCAACGTCCTGACTTTC
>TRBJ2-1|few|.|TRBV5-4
CASSWGLSEQFF
TGTGCCAGCAGCTGGGGGCTTAGTGAGCAGTTCTTC
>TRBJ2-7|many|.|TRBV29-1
CSVEGLSRYEQYF
TGCAGCGTTGAAGGCCTGTCCCGTTACGAGCAGTACTTC
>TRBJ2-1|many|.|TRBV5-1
CASSLDPGTGYNEQFF
TGCGCCAGCAGCTTGGATCCGGGAACGGGGTACAATGAGCAGTTCTTC
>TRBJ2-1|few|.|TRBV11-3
CASSFDTLSLQFF
TGTGCCAGCAGCTTTGATACCCTAAGTCTACAGTTCTTC
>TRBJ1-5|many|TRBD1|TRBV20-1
CSARTGGGNQPQHF
TGCAGTGCCCGGACAGGTGGGGGCAATCAGCCCCAGCATTTT
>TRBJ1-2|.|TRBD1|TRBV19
CASKDRIYGYTF
TGTGCCAGTAAGGACAGGATCTATGGCTACACCTTC
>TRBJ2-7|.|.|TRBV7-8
CASSSGRQGSYEQYF
TGTGCCAGCAGCTCGGGCAGGCAGGGTTCGTACGAGCAGTACTTC
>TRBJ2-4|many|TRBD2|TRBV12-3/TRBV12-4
CASSLVGAGGPRNIQYF
TGTGCCAGCAGTTTGGTGGGAGCGGGAGGGCCTCGGAACATTCAGTACTTC
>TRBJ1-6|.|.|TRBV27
CASSLRGRESSYNSPLHF
TGTGCCAGCAGTTTACGAGGACGGGAGAGCTCCTATAATTCACCCCTCCACTTT
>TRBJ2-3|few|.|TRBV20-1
CSASPTQEPRYF
TGCAGTGCTAGCCCGACACAAGAGCCCCGGTATTTT
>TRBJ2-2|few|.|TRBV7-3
CASSPVTGAGELFF
TGTGCCAGCAGCCCCGTGACAGGCGCCGGGGAGCTGTTTTTT
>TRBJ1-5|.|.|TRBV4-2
CASSQEGSRQPQHF
TGTGCCAGCAGCCAAGAAGGCTCAAGGCAGCCCCAGCATTTT
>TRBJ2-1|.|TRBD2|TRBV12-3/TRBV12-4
CASRDEAGGGDEQFF
TGTGCCAGCAGAGACGAGGCGGGAGGCGGGGATGAGCAGTTCTTC
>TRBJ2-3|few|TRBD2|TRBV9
CASSPRPGTSADTQYF
TGTGCCAGCAGCCCCCGTCCCGGGACTAGCGCAGATACGCAGTATTTT
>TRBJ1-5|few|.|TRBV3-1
CASSPFTGTNQPQHF
TGTGCCAGCAGCCCCTTTACAGGGACCAATCAGCCCCAGCATTTT
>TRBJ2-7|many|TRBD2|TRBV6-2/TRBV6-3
CASSSGTSGIGEQYF
TGTGCCAGCAGTTCCGGGACTAGCGGGATCGGCGAGCAGTACTTC
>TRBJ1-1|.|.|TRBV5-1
CASSLAGGRSTEAFF
TGCGCCAGCAGCTTGGCCGGGGGCAGGAGCACTGAAGCTTTCTTT
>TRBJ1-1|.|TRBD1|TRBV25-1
CASTDRGPAEAFF
TGTGCCAGCACCGACAGGGGGCCCGCTGAAGCTTTCTTT
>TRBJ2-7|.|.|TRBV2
CASRLSIAYEQYF
TGTGCCAGCAGACTTAGTATCGCCTACGAGCAGTACTTC
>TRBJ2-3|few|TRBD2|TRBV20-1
CSARAPAGGTDTQYF
TGCAGTGCTAGAGCTCCAGCGGGAGGAACAGATACGCAGTATTTT
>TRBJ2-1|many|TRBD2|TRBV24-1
CATSDTGLAGGNEQFF
TGTGCCACCAGTGACACCGGACTAGCGGGAGGGAATGAGCAGTTCTTC
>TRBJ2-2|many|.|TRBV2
CASSEMTARNTGELFF
TGTGCCAGCAGTGAAATGACCGCCCGTAACACCGGGGAGCTGTTTTTT